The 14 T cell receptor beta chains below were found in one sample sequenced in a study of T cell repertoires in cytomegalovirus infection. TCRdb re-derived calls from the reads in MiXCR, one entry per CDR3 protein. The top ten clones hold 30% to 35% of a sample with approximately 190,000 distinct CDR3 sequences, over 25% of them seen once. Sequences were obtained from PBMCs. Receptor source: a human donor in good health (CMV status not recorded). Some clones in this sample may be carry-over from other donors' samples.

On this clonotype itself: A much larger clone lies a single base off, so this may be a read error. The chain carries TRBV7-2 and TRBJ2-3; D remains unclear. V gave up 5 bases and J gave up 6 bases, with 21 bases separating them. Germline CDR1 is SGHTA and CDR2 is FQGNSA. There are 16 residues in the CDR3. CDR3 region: CASSRVARRDGDTQYF. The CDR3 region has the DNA TGTGCCAGCAGCCGAGTCGCACGCAGAGACGGGGATACGCAGTATTTT.

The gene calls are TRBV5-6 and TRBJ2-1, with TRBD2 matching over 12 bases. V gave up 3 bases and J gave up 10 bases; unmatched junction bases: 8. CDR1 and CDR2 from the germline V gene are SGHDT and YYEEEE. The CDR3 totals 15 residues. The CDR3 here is CASSSPTSGGSEQFF. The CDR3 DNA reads TGTGCCAGCAGCTCCCCGACTAGCGGGGGCTCCGAGCAGTTCTTC.

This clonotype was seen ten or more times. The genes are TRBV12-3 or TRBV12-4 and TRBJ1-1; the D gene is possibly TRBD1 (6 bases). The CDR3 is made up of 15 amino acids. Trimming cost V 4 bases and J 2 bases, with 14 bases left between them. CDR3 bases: TGTGCCAGCAGTTGGGCCAGGGGTCACAACACTGAAGCTTTCTTT. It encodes CASSWARGHNTEAFF.

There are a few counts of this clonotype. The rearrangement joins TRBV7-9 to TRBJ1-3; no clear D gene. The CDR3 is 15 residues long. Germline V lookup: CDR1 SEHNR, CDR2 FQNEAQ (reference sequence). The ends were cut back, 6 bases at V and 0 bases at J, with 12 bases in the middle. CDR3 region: CASRPGLSSGNTIYF. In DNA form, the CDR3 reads TGTGCCAGCAGGCCGGGCCTAAGCTCTGGAAACACCATATATTTT.

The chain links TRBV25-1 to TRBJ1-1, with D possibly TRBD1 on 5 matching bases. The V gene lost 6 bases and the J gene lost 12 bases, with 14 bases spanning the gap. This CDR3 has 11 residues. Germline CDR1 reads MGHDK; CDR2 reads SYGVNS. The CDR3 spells CASRAGQTTFF. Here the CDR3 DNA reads TGTGCCAGCAGGGCGGGGCAGACTACTTTCTTT.

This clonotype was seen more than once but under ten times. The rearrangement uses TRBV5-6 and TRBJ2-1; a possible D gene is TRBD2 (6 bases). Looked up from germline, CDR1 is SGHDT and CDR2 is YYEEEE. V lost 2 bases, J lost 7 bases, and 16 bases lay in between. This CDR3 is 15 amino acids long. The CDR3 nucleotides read TGTGCCAGCAGCTTAACGGGAGTTATACAGAATGAGCAGTTCTTC. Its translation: CASSLTGVIQNEQFF.

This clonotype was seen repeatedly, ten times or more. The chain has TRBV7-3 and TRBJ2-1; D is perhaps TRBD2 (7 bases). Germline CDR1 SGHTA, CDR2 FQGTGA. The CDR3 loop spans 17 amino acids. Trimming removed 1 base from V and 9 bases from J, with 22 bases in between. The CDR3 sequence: CASSLRPPGQGRGEQFF. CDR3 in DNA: TGTGCCAGCAGCTTAAGGCCCCCCGGGCAGGGGAGGGGTGAGCAGTTCTTC.

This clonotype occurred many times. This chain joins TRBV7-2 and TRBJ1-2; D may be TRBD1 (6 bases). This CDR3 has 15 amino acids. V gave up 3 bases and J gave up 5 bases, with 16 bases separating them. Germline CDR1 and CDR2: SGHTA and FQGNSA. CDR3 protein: CASSFGDRLGYGYTF. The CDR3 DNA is TGTGCCAGCAGCTTCGGCGACAGGTTGGGATATGGCTACACCTTC.

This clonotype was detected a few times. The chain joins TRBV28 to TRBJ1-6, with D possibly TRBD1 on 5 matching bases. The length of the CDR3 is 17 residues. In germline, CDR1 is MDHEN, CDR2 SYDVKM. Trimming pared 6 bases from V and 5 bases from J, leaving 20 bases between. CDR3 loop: CASRRGGGASDNSPLHF. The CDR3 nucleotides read TGTGCCAGCAGACGCGGCGGAGGGGCTTCGGATAATTCACCCCTCCACTTT.

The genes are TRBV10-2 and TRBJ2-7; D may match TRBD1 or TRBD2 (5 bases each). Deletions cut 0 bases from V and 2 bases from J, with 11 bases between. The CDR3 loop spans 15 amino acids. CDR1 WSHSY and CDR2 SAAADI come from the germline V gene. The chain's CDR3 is CASSESGDVAYEQYF. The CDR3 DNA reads TGCGCCAGCAGTGAGTCGGGGGACGTAGCCTACGAGCAGTACTTC.

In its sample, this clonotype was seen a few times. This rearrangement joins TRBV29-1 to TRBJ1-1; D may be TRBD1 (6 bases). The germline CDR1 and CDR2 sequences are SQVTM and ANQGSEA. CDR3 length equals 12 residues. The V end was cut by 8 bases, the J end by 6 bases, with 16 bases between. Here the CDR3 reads CSSYSGQSEAFF. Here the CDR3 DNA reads TGCAGCTCATACTCCGGACAGTCTGAAGCTTTCTTT.

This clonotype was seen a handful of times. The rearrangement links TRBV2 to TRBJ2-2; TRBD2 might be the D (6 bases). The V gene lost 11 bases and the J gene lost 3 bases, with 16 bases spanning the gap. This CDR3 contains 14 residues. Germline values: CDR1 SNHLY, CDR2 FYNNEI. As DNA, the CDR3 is TGTGCCGTGCCTGGGGGAGGCGACACCGGGGAGCTGTTTTTT. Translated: CAVPGGGDTGELFF.

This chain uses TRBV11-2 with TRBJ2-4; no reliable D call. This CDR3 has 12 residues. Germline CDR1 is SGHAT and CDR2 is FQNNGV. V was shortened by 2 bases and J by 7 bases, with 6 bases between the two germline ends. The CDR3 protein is CASSLSNNIQYF. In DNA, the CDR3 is TGTGCCAGCAGCTTATCGAACAACATTCAGTACTTC.

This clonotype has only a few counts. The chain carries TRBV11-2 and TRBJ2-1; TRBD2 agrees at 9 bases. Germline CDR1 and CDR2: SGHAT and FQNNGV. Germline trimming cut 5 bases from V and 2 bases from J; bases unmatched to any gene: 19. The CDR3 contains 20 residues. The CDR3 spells CASSPRGKAGGTTAYNEQFF. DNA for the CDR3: TGTGCCAGCAGCCCCCGTGGTAAAGCGGGGGGTACTACCGCCTACAATGAGCAGTTCTTC. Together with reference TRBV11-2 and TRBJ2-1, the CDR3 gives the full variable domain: EAGVAQSPRYKIIEKRQSVAFWCNPISGHATLYWYQQILGQGPKLLIQFQNNGVVDDSQLPKDRFSAERLKGVDSTLKIQPAKLEDSAVYLCASSPRGKAGGTTAYNEQFFGPGTRLTVL.